Each of the 20 T cell receptor beta chains below was sequenced from the same sample in a study of T cells after yellow fever vaccination. TCRdb independently ran MiXCR on the 5' RACE reads; one entry per CDR3 protein. The sample carries some 340,000 distinct CDR3 sequences, about 10% recorded once. Sample: CD4+ T cells sorted from PBMCs, taken 45 days after the yellow fever booster vaccination. The receptors originated from a man aged 18 to 35 who received the YFV17D yellow fever vaccine.

This chain uses TRBV15 with TRBJ2-7; D assignment may be TRBD1 or TRBD2 (5 bases each). Germline V gives CDR1 LNHNV, CDR2 YYDKDF (reference sequence). The CDR3 sequence is 14 residues long. The germline V and J ends were trimmed by 0 bases and 6 bases, with 12 bases remaining between them. The CDR3 DNA sequence: TGTGCCACCAGCAGAGATAGAGGGGTCGGCGAGCAGTACGTC. It specifies CATSRDRGVGEQYV.

The V call is TRBV12-3 or TRBV12-4, the J call TRBJ1-5; D uncertain. The CDR3 length is 15 residues. V lost 2 bases, J lost 3 bases, and 11 bases lay in between. In DNA form, the CDR3 reads TGTGCCAGCAGTTTACTGGGTAGGTACAATCAGCCCCAGCATTTT. Translating it yields CASSLLGRYNQPQHF.

The sample holds a few counts of this clonotype. V gene TRBV4-3 combines with J gene TRBJ1-4, with TRBD1 identical over 8 bases. Looked up from germline, CDR1 is LGHNA and CDR2 is YSLEER. The junction had 9 bases not matched to a gene; V was cut back by 2 bases and J by 7 bases. The CDR3 length is 16 residues. The chain's CDR3 is CASSQQRDRISEKLFF. The DNA for the CDR3 is TGCGCCAGCAGCCAACAACGGGACAGGATCTCTGAAAAACTGTTTTTT.

This clonotype was observed at least ten times. This rearrangement joins TRBV6-2 or TRBV6-3 to TRBJ2-2, with D hard to call. Germline CDR1 reads MNHEY; CDR2 reads SVGEGT. V was cut by 2 bases and J by 2 bases, with 6 bases left in between. CDR3 length: 14 amino acids. CDR3 nucleotide sequence: TGTGCCAGCAGTTACGCCGTAAACACCGGGGAGCTGTTTTTT. Translated, it gives CASSYAVNTGELFF.

Ten or more counts support this clonotype. The gene calls are TRBV5-1 and TRBJ2-3, with 8 bases fitting TRBD2. V was clipped by 2 bases and J by 0 bases; unmatched bases: 2. CDR3 size: 15 residues. Germline assignment: CDR1 SGHRS and CDR2 YFSETQ. CDR3 nucleotides: TGCGCCAGCAGCTTTAGCGGGGTTAGCACAGATACGCAGTATTTT. Its translation: CASSFSGVSTDTQYF.

The chain carries TRBV21-1 and TRBJ1-1; the table names TRBD1, a call not compared with the DNA. TRBV21-1 is a recognized pseudogene. The CDR3 totals 16 residues. The CDR3 is CASSKNKVDRGTEAFF. CDR3 in DNA: TGTGCCAGCAGCAAAAATAAGGTGGACAGGGGCACTGAAGCTTTCTTT.

The chain employs TRBV20-1 and TRBJ1-1; D unclear. The CDR3 totals 14 residues. CDR1 and CDR2 (germline): DFQATT, SNEGSKA (reference sequence). V gave up 5 bases and J gave up 1 base, with 14 bases separating them. The CDR3 protein is CSAPTPGSNTEAFF. The CDR3 nucleotides read TGCAGTGCTCCTACCCCGGGCTCGAACACTGAAGCTTTCTTT.

This chain connects TRBV6-4 to TRBJ2-1; 8 bases agree with TRBD2. Germline values: CDR1 MRHNA, CDR2 SNTAGT. The CDR3 has 16 residues. V lost 3 bases, J lost 2 bases, and 6 bases stayed unmatched. The CDR3 sequence: CASSELMTSAYNEQFF. DNA of the CDR3: TGTGCCAGCAGTGAACTTATGACTAGCGCCTACAATGAGCAGTTCTTC.

Only a few counts were recorded for this clonotype. V is TRBV2 and J is TRBJ1-5, with 11 bases fitting TRBD1. The CDR3 extends over 16 amino acids. Germline assignment: CDR1 SNHLY and CDR2 FYNNEI. V lost 6 bases to trimming and J lost 6 bases; unmatched junction nucleotides: 10. CDR3 in amino acids: CASRDSGTGGRQPQHF. CDR3 coding DNA: TGTGCCAGCAGGGATTCCGGGACAGGGGGGCGTCAGCCCCAGCATTTT. The whole variable domain, remainder taken from reference TRBV2 and TRBJ1-5, is EPEVTQTPSHQVTQMGQEVILRCVPISNHLYFYWYRQILGQKVEFLVSFYNNEISEKSEIFDDQFSVERPDGSNFTLKIRSTKLEDSAMYFCASRDSGTGGRQPQHFGDGTRLSIL.

In this sample, this clonotype turned up a few times. This chain joins TRBV6-2 or TRBV6-3 and TRBJ1-2, with D unclear. From germline, CDR1 is MNHEY and CDR2 SVGEGT. The germline V and J ends were trimmed by 4 bases and 8 bases, with 8 bases remaining between them. This CDR3 spans 11 amino acids. The CDR3 region has the DNA TGTGCCAGCAGTTCCGCGTGGGGCTACACCTTC. Translating gives CASSSAWGYTF.

There are many counts of this clonotype. The chain is built from TRBV5-1 and TRBJ2-3; a weak D match, TRBD1 (5 bases). Between the trimmed V and J ends, which lost 1 base and 4 bases, there was a span of 10 bases. Per germline, CDR1 SGHRS and CDR2 YFSETQ. CDR3 size: 14 residues. CDR3 in DNA: TGCGCCAGCAGCTTGTTCACAGGCCCAGATACGCAGTATTTT. Translated: CASSLFTGPDTQYF.

This clonotype was picked up a small number of times. The genes are TRBV20-1 and TRBJ2-5; 7 bases line up with TRBD1. CDR3 length: 12 residues. Germline V CDR1 and CDR2: DFQATT, SNEGSKA (reference sequence). V lost 6 bases, J lost 5 bases, and 6 bases stayed unmatched. CDR3 DNA sequence: TGCAGTGCCCTGGGACAGATGGAGACCCAGTACTTC. As protein: CSALGQMETQYF.

This clonotype was counted a few times. The V gene is TRBV19, the J gene TRBJ2-1; D perhaps matches TRBD1 (6 bases). Between the trimmed V and J ends, which lost 9 bases and 4 bases, there was a span of 25 bases. The CDR3 length is 17 residues. Germline assignment: CDR1 LNHDA and CDR2 SQIVND (reference sequence). Here the CDR3 DNA reads TGTGCCAGGCCTCTTATGGGGGCGATGCTCGCGTACAATGAGCAGTTCTTC. This translates into CARPLMGAMLAYNEQFF.

This clonotype was seen repeatedly, ten times or more. The V gene is TRBV4-3, the J gene TRBJ1-6, with 7 bases that match TRBD1. CDR1 is LGHNA, CDR2 YSLEER, per germline. Unmatched junction bases numbered 4, after V lost 3 bases and J lost 8 bases. This CDR3 comprises 14 residues. As DNA, the CDR3 is TGCGCCAGCAGCCAGACAGGGTTCTATTCACCCCTCCACTTT. Protein product: CASSQTGFYSPLHF.

The CDR3 sequence: CASSQASSRGNYGYTF. The CDR3 DNA sequence: TGTGCCAGCAGCCAAGCGTCTTCTAGGGGGAACTATGGCTACACCTTC. This chain connects TRBV4-2 to TRBJ1-2, with D possibly TRBD1 on 6 matching bases. This CDR3 is 16 amino acids long. V lost 1 base and J 2 bases, leaving 14 bases between the germline ends. Germline CDR1 LGHNA, CDR2 YNFKEQ.

This chain uses TRBV20-1 with TRBJ2-2; TRBD2 is a possible D gene (6 bases). V shed 6 bases and J shed 5 bases, with 16 bases lying between them. CDR1 and CDR2 from the germline V gene are DFQATT and SNEGSKA (reference sequence). The CDR3 sequence is 14 residues long. Here the CDR3 DNA reads TGCAGTGCCTCATTGGCGGGAAAGACCGGGGAGCTGTTTTTT. This codes for CSASLAGKTGELFF.

This clonotype was detected a few times. The chain carries TRBV20-1 and TRBJ2-5; D might be TRBD1 (5 bases). The CDR3 is 12 residues long. In germline, CDR1 is DFQATT, CDR2 SNEGSKA (reference sequence). V lost 6 bases, J lost 4 bases, and 12 bases lay in between. DNA of the CDR3: TGCAGTGCCCCACAAGGGGTAGAGACCCAGTACTTC. Its protein is CSAPQGVETQYF.

V is TRBV7-9 and J is TRBJ1-2; D is unresolved. This CDR3 comprises 14 residues. Germline V gives CDR1 SEHNR, CDR2 FQNEAQ (reference sequence). V lost 3 bases, J lost 8 bases, and 16 bases lay in between. In DNA, the CDR3 is TGTGCCAGCAGCTTGCCACCCCTCGAGCGGGGCTACACCTTC. It is translated as CASSLPPLERGYTF.

V and J are TRBV11-1 and TRBJ2-2; 10 positions agree with TRBD2. With V trimmed by 5 bases and J by 7 bases, 4 bases remained unmatched. Looked up from germline, CDR1 is SGHAT and CDR2 is FQDESV (reference sequence). There are 14 residues in the CDR3. CDR3 bases: TGTGCCAGCAGCCCAGGGACTAGCGTCGGGGAGCTGTTTTTT. Protein product: CASSPGTSVGELFF.

The chain employs TRBV19 and TRBJ1-1, with a possible D match to TRBD1 (5 bases). V dropped 5 bases and J dropped 5 bases, with 15 bases sitting between them. CDR1 and CDR2 from the germline V gene are LNHDA and SQIVND (reference sequence). The CDR3 length is 14 residues. In DNA, the CDR3 is TGTGCCAGTAGTGACAGATCCGGTGGGACTGAAGCTTTCTTT. As protein: CASSDRSGGTEAFF.